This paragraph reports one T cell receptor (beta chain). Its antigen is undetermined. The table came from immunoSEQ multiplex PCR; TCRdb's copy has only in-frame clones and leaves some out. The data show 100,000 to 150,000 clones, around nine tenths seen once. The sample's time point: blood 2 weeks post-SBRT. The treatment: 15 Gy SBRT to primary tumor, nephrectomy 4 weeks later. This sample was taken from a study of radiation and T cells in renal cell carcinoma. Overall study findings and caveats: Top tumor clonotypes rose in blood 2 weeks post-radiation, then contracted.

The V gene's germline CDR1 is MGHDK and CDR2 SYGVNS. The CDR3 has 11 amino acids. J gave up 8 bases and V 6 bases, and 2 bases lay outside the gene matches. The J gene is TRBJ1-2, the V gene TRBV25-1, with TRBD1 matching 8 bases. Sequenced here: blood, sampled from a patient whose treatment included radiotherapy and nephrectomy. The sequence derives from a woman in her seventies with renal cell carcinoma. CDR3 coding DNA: TGTGCCAGCAGACAGGGGGGCGGCTACACCTTC. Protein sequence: CASRQGGGYTF.